This T cell receptor beta chain was captured by sequencing in a study of OX40 agonist ivuxolimab in advanced cancers. The overall study: Patients treated during dose escalation were battling hepatocellular carcinoma, melanoma, renal cell or head and neck cancer.

The CDR3 length is 16 residues. V was trimmed by 3 bases and J by 2 bases, leaving 16 bases between them. In germline, CDR1 is SNHLY, CDR2 FYNNEI. Method: immunoSEQ multiplex PCR; TCRdb's copy keeps in-frame clones and lacks some. The repertoire holds around 68,000 clones, with 91% as singletons. This specimen was CD4+ or CD8+ T cells sorted from blood, taken in a trial of the OX40 agonist ivuxolimab. This receptor was taken from an adult with an advanced solid tumor such as melanoma, head and neck, liver or kidney cancer. This chain links TRBV2 with TRBJ1-2; TRBD1 is a possible D gene (6 bases). The CDR3 sequence is CASSEPTGSGNYGYTF. DNA for the CDR3: TGTGCCAGCAGTGAGCCCACAGGGTCGGGGAACTATGGCTACACCTTC.